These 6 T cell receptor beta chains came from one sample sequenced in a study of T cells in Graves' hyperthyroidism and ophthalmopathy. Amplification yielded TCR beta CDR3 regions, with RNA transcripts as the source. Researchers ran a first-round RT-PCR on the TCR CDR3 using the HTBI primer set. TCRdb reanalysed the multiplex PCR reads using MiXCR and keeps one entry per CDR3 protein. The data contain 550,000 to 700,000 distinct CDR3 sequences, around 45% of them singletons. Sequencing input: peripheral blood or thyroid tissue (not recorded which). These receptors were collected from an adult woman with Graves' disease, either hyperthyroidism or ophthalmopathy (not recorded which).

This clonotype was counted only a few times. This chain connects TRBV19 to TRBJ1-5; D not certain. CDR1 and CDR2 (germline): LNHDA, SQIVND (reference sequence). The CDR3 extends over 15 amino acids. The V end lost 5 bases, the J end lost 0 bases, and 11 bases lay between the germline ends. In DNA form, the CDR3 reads TGTGCCAGTAGTGAGGAGCGCCTTAGCAATCAGCCCCAGCATTTT. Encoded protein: CASSEERLSNQPQHF.

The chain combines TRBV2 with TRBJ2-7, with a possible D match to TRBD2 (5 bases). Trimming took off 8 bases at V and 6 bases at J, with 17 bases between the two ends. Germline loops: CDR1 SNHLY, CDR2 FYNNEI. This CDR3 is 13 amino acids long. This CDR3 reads CASDGGPPGEQYF. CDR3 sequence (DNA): TGTGCCAGCGATGGAGGTCCCCCCGGCGAGCAGTACTTC.

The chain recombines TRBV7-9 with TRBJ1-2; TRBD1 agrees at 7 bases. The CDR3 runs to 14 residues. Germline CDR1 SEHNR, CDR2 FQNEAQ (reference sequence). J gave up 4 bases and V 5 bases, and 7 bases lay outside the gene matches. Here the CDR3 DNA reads TGTGCCAGCAGCCGAGGACAGGCGATCTATGGCTACACCTTC. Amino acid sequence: CASSRGQAIYGYTF.

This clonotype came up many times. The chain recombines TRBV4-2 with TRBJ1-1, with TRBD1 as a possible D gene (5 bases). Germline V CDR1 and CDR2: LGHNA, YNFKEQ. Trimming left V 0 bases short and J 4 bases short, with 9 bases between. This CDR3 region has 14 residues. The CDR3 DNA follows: TGTGCCAGCAGCCAAGATATGAGGGGCACTGAAGCTTTCTTT. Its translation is CASSQDMRGTEAFF.

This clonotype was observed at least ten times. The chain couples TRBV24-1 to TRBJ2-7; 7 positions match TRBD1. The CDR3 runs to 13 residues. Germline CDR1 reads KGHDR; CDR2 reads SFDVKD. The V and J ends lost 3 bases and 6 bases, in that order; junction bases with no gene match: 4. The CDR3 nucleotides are TGTGCCACCAGTGATCGGACAGGAAGCGAGCAGTACTTC. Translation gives CATSDRTGSEQYF.

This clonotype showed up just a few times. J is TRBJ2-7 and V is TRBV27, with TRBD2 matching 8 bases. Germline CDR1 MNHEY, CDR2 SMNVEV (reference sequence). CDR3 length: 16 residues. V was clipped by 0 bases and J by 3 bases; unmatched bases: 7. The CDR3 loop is CASSLSLGLGIYEQYF. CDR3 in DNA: TGTGCCAGCAGTTTATCATTGGGACTAGGGATCTACGAGCAGTACTTC.